Listed below are T cell receptor beta chains from one sample, sequenced in a study of T-cell memory formation after mild COVID-19. TCRdb itself ran the 5' RACE reads through MiXCR, one entry per CDR3 protein. In the table there are 350,000 to 550,000 distinct CDR3 sequences, approximately 18% of which are singletons. The sample taken for sequencing was PBMCs or a T cell subset sorted from them (not recorded which). These receptors came from a young man who had mild COVID-19 (a few samples of this study predate the infection). Cell type and time point are not known. The CDR3 runs from the conserved cysteine through the conserved F or W. D genes are given only for firm matches. Clone size is not always given. Where it is, it says once, few, many or a class for expanded clones.

D gene: TRBD2
V gene: TRBV5-1
clone size: few
J gene: TRBJ2-1
CDR3 protein: CASSSQPGLAIHEQFF
CDR3 DNA: TGCGCCAGCAGCTCCCAGCCGGGACTAGCGATCCATGAGCAGTTCTTC

D gene: NA
V gene: TRBV6-2/TRBV6-3
clone size: NA
J gene: TRBJ2-1
CDR3 protein: CASSAYSEQFF
CDR3 DNA: TGTGCCAGCAGCGCTTACAGTGAGCAGTTCTTC

D gene: NA
V gene: TRBV4-3
clone size: NA
J gene: TRBJ1-6
CDR3 protein: CASSQGGYREGSNSPLHF
CDR3 DNA: TGCGCCAGCAGCCAAGGCGGTTACAGGGAGGGTAGTAATTCACCCCTCCACTTT

D gene: TRBD2
V gene: TRBV5-1
clone size: many
J gene: TRBJ2-2
CDR3 protein: CASSLLAGVNTGELFF
CDR3 DNA: TGCGCCAGCAGCCTACTAGCGGGGGTGAACACCGGGGAGCTGTTTTTT

D gene: TRBD1
V gene: TRBV7-2
clone size: NA
J gene: TRBJ1-3
CDR3 protein: CASSSQGAWGNTIYF
CDR3 DNA: TGTGCCAGCAGCTCACAGGGGGCTTGGGGAAACACCATATATTTT

D gene: NA
V gene: TRBV3-1
clone size: NA
J gene: TRBJ2-7
CDR3 protein: CASSQVVAANYEQYF
CDR3 DNA: TGTGCCAGCAGCCAAGTGGTAGCGGCGAACTACGAGCAGTACTTC

D gene: NA
V gene: TRBV28
clone size: few
J gene: TRBJ1-5
CDR3 protein: CASSLPGVGNQPQHF
CDR3 DNA: TGTGCCAGCAGTTTGCCGGGGGTCGGCAATCAGCCCCAGCATTTT

D gene: NA
V gene: TRBV5-1
clone size: NA
J gene: TRBJ1-1
CDR3 protein: CASSDPQGWGTEAFF
CDR3 DNA: TGCGCCAGCAGCGACCCTCAGGGATGGGGCACTGAAGCTTTCTTT

D gene: TRBD2
V gene: TRBV7-6
clone size: NA
J gene: TRBJ2-3
CDR3 protein: CASSLAGTRGDTQYF
CDR3 DNA: TGTGCCAGCAGCTTAGCCGGGACTAGAGGGGATACGCAGTATTTT

D gene: NA
V gene: TRBV9
clone size: NA
J gene: TRBJ2-2
CDR3 protein: CASSDQPGELFF
CDR3 DNA: TGTGCCAGCAGCGACCAGCCCGGGGAGCTGTTTTTT

D gene: TRBD2
V gene: TRBV7-3
clone size: few
J gene: TRBJ2-3
CDR3 protein: CASSLRAGKEDTQYF
CDR3 DNA: TGTGCCAGCAGCTTAAGAGCGGGAAAGGAAGATACGCAGTATTTT

D gene: NA
V gene: TRBV27
clone size: NA
J gene: TRBJ1-6
CDR3 protein: CASSFLAASPLHF
CDR3 DNA: TGTGCCAGCAGTTTTTTGGCTGCTTCACCCCTCCACTTT

D gene: NA
V gene: TRBV5-1
clone size: few
J gene: TRBJ1-5
CDR3 protein: CASSPGVSSLGQPQHF
CDR3 DNA: TGCGCCAGCAGCCCGGGTGTTAGCAGTCTCGGTCAGCCCCAGCATTTT

D gene: NA
V gene: TRBV12-3/TRBV12-4
clone size: NA
J gene: TRBJ1-3
CDR3 protein: CASITGYSGNTIYF
CDR3 DNA: TGTGCCAGCATTACAGGTTACTCTGGAAACACCATATATTTT

D gene: NA
V gene: TRBV18
clone size: few
J gene: TRBJ2-6
CDR3 protein: CASSPDGANVLTF
CDR3 DNA: TGTGCCAGCTCACCGGATGGGGCCAACGTCCTGACTTTC

D gene: NA
V gene: TRBV24-1
clone size: few
J gene: TRBJ2-3
CDR3 protein: CATSDRQATDTQYF
CDR3 DNA: TGTGCCACCAGTGACCGACAGGCCACAGATACGCAGTATTTT

D gene: NA
V gene: TRBV11-2
clone size: few
J gene: TRBJ2-6
CDR3 protein: CASSLGGVSGANVLTF
CDR3 DNA: TGTGCCAGCAGCTTAGGAGGGGTATCTGGGGCCAACGTCCTGACTTTC

D gene: NA
V gene: TRBV9
clone size: NA
J gene: TRBJ1-2
CDR3 protein: CASSVGTEHQANGYTF
CDR3 DNA: TGTGCCAGCAGCGTAGGGACAGAACACCAGGCTAATGGCTACACCTTC

D gene: NA
V gene: TRBV5-1
clone size: few
J gene: TRBJ1-1
CDR3 protein: CASSYRASNTEAFF
CDR3 DNA: TGCGCCAGCAGCTACAGAGCGTCGAACACTGAAGCTTTCTTT

D gene: TRBD2
V gene: TRBV7-2
clone size: few
J gene: TRBJ2-7
CDR3 protein: CASSALAGGPDEQYF
CDR3 DNA: TGTGCCAGCAGCGCTCTAGCGGGGGGGCCGGACGAGCAGTACTTC

D gene: TRBD1
V gene: TRBV4-1
clone size: NA
J gene: TRBJ1-2
CDR3 protein: CASSQEWERGPGYGYTF
CDR3 DNA: TGCGCCAGCAGCCAAGAATGGGAGAGGGGGCCAGGGTATGGCTACACCTTC

D gene: NA
V gene: TRBV6-2/TRBV6-3
clone size: NA
J gene: TRBJ2-2
CDR3 protein: CASSSGTTNTGELFF
CDR3 DNA: TGTGCCAGCAGCTCCGGGACCACGAACACCGGGGAGCTGTTTTTT

D gene: NA
V gene: TRBV12-3/TRBV12-4
clone size: NA
J gene: TRBJ2-3
CDR3 protein: CASSLGGQPTDTQYF
CDR3 DNA: TGTGCCAGCAGTTTAGGAGGACAACCCACAGATACGCAGTATTTT

D gene: NA
V gene: TRBV7-9
clone size: NA
J gene: TRBJ2-7
CDR3 protein: CASSLEDKLYEQYF
CDR3 DNA: TGTGCCAGCAGCTTAGAGGACAAGCTTTACGAGCAGTACTTC

D gene: TRBD1
V gene: TRBV7-2
clone size: NA
J gene: TRBJ2-7
CDR3 protein: CASSIGQGYEQYF
CDR3 DNA: TGTGCCAGCAGCATCGGACAGGGCTACGAGCAGTACTTC

D gene: NA
V gene: TRBV7-2
clone size: few
J gene: TRBJ2-5
CDR3 protein: CASSLALYQETQYF
CDR3 DNA: TGTGCCAGCAGCTTAGCGCTGTACCAAGAGACCCAGTACTTC

D gene: TRBD1
V gene: TRBV7-9
clone size: NA
J gene: TRBJ1-2
CDR3 protein: CASSQTGAYYGYTF
CDR3 DNA: TGTGCCAGCAGCCAGACAGGGGCTTACTATGGCTACACCTTC

D gene: TRBD1
V gene: TRBV27
clone size: NA
J gene: TRBJ2-7
CDR3 protein: CASSLPRTGVDYEQYF
CDR3 DNA: TGTGCCAGCAGTTTACCGAGGACAGGGGTAGACTACGAGCAGTACTTC

D gene: NA
V gene: TRBV19
clone size: few
J gene: TRBJ1-5
CDR3 protein: CASSAGGHGNQPQHF
CDR3 DNA: TGTGCCAGTAGTGCGGGGGGACATGGCAATCAGCCCCAGCATTTT

D gene: TRBD2
V gene: TRBV3-1
clone size: NA
J gene: TRBJ2-3
CDR3 protein: CASSQIAGGHTDTQYF
CDR3 DNA: TGTGCCAGCAGCCAAATAGCGGGGGGGCATACAGATACGCAGTATTTT

D gene: NA
V gene: TRBV2
clone size: few
J gene: TRBJ2-2
CDR3 protein: CASSIVARGELFF
CDR3 DNA: TGTGCCAGCAGTATCGTGGCCCGCGGGGAGCTGTTTTTT

D gene: NA
V gene: TRBV20-1
clone size: few
J gene: TRBJ2-5
CDR3 protein: CSALKPPDQETQYF
CDR3 DNA: TGCAGTGCTCTGAAGCCGCCCGATCAAGAGACCCAGTACTTC

D gene: TRBD1
V gene: TRBV7-2
clone size: NA
J gene: TRBJ1-2
CDR3 protein: CASSRDRGGDGYTF
CDR3 DNA: TGTGCCAGCAGCCGAGACAGGGGGGGAGATGGCTACACCTTC

D gene: TRBD2
V gene: TRBV4-3
clone size: few
J gene: TRBJ2-3
CDR3 protein: CASSQWASGSRDTQYF
CDR3 DNA: TGCGCCAGCAGCCAATGGGCTAGCGGCTCTCGTGATACGCAGTATTTT

D gene: NA
V gene: TRBV2
clone size: few
J gene: TRBJ2-5
CDR3 protein: CASTGRGGPDETQYF
CDR3 DNA: TGTGCCAGCACCGGAAGGGGGGGGCCGGATGAGACCCAGTACTTC

D gene: NA
V gene: TRBV7-9
clone size: NA
J gene: TRBJ1-2
CDR3 protein: CASSLESGYTF
CDR3 DNA: TGTGCCAGCAGCTTAGAAAGTGGCTACACCTTC

D gene: NA
V gene: TRBV7-6
clone size: few
J gene: TRBJ2-3
CDR3 protein: CASTKTENTDTQYF
CDR3 DNA: TGTGCCAGCACCAAGACAGAGAACACAGATACGCAGTATTTT

D gene: NA
V gene: TRBV5-1
clone size: NA
J gene: TRBJ1-1
CDR3 protein: CASRSVYRGRAGTEAFF
CDR3 DNA: TGCGCCAGCAGGTCCGTTTATAGGGGCCGAGCGGGTACTGAAGCTTTCTTT

D gene: NA
V gene: TRBV5-6
clone size: NA
J gene: TRBJ2-3
CDR3 protein: CASSSRRTADTQYF
CDR3 DNA: TGTGCCAGCAGCTCCCGCAGAACCGCAGATACGCAGTATTTT

D gene: TRBD2
V gene: TRBV6-2/TRBV6-3
clone size: few
J gene: TRBJ2-7
CDR3 protein: CASSYHSGTSGDIYEQYF
CDR3 DNA: TGTGCCAGCAGTTACCATTCCGGGACTAGCGGTGACATCTACGAGCAGTACTTC

D gene: TRBD2
V gene: TRBV24-1
clone size: NA
J gene: TRBJ2-5
CDR3 protein: CATSDRTSTSGGTETQYF
CDR3 DNA: TGTGCCACCAGTGACCGGACGTCGACTAGCGGGGGGACGGAGACCCAGTACTTC

D gene: NA
V gene: TRBV20-1
clone size: few
J gene: TRBJ1-2
CDR3 protein: CSAEQDNLGTF
CDR3 DNA: TGCAGTGCTGAGCAGGATAACCTCGGCACCTTC

D gene: NA
V gene: TRBV7-9
clone size: few
J gene: TRBJ2-2
CDR3 protein: CASSFQGTRSGELFF
CDR3 DNA: TGTGCCAGCAGCTTCCAGGGGACACGGAGCGGGGAGCTGTTTTTT

D gene: NA
V gene: TRBV6-2/TRBV6-3
clone size: few
J gene: TRBJ2-5
CDR3 protein: CASSYSAGWDGTQYF
CDR3 DNA: TGTGCCAGCAGTTACTCGGCAGGATGGGACGGGACCCAGTACTTC

D gene: TRBD1
V gene: TRBV2
clone size: few
J gene: TRBJ2-6
CDR3 protein: CASRRQGSGANVLTF
CDR3 DNA: TGTGCCAGCAGGCGACAGGGATCTGGGGCCAACGTCCTGACTTTC

D gene: TRBD1
V gene: TRBV28
clone size: many
J gene: TRBJ2-5
CDR3 protein: CASRGTGRGTQYF
CDR3 DNA: TGTGCCAGCAGAGGGACAGGGCGTGGGACCCAGTACTTC

D gene: TRBD2
V gene: TRBV2
clone size: NA
J gene: TRBJ2-5
CDR3 protein: CASSGLAGGQETQYF
CDR3 DNA: TGTGCCAGCAGCGGACTAGCGGGGGGGCAAGAGACCCAGTACTTC

D gene: NA
V gene: TRBV19
clone size: few
J gene: TRBJ1-1
CDR3 protein: CASSIFSHMNTEAFF
CDR3 DNA: TGTGCCAGTAGTATATTCAGCCACATGAACACTGAAGCTTTCTTT

D gene: TRBD1
V gene: TRBV5-1
clone size: many
J gene: TRBJ1-1
CDR3 protein: CASTYRQGLNTEAFF
CDR3 DNA: TGCGCCAGCACCTATCGACAGGGGCTTAACACTGAAGCTTTCTTT

D gene: TRBD1
V gene: TRBV11-2
clone size: NA
J gene: TRBJ1-3
CDR3 protein: CASSLQWTGIGNTIYF
CDR3 DNA: TGTGCCAGCAGCTTACAGTGGACAGGGATTGGAAACACCATATATTTT

D gene: NA
V gene: TRBV7-8
clone size: NA
J gene: TRBJ2-3
CDR3 protein: CASSLQGWSDTQYF
CDR3 DNA: TGTGCCAGCAGCTTACAGGGCTGGTCAGATACGCAGTATTTT

D gene: NA
V gene: TRBV20-1
clone size: many
J gene: TRBJ1-6
CDR3 protein: CSAIPQGNSPLHF
CDR3 DNA: TGCAGTGCTATCCCACAGGGCAATTCACCCCTCCACTTT

D gene: NA
V gene: TRBV5-1
clone size: few
J gene: TRBJ1-3
CDR3 protein: CASSLQGMSGNTIYF
CDR3 DNA: TGCGCCAGCAGCTTGCAGGGAATGAGCGGAAACACCATATATTTT